This T cell receptor (beta chain) derives from a study of T-cell reconstitution after alpha-beta-depleted transplantation in children. Study results and limitations: T cells produced anew were the main source of T-cell counts and diversity one year after transplant. Where alpha-beta T cells came from about two months after transplant was reportedly several hundred expanded graft clones. The origin of high day-60 TCRbeta diversity in some patients lay in surviving recipient T cells and thymic progenitors.

On this clonotype itself: As yet, its antigen is unknown.

The authors prepared the TCRbeta library with unique molecular identifiers. Each CDR3 protein is one row after TCRdb ran MiXCR on the PCR reads. The sample lists fewer than 700,000 distinct CDR3 sequences; approximately 13% were seen once. The sequences come from PBMCs, mostly from graft donor cells, collected 360 days after TCRalphabeta/CD19-depleted stem cell transplant. This receptor was taken from a male patient between 5 and 17 years old who had a stem cell transplant for acute myeloid leukemia, so the T cells may come from the graft donor.

For the CDR3, the DNA is TGTGCCAGCAGCCAAGTCGGGGGAATCTCCTACAATGAGCAGTTCTTC. Its protein is CASSQVGGISYNEQFF. V gene TRBV3-1 combines with J gene TRBJ2-1; D perhaps matches TRBD2 (6 bases). Germline CDR1 is LGHDT and CDR2 is YNNKEL (reference sequence). The CDR3 is 16 residues long. V was clipped by 1 base and J by 0 bases, with 10 bases between them.